This T cell receptor (beta chain) was identified in a study of OX40 agonist ivuxolimab in advanced cancers. Study-wide context: The costimulatory receptor OX40 (CD134) was targeted by ivuxolimab, a fully human IgG2 agonistic monoclonal antibody. Intravenous ivuxolimab was administered to patients every 2 weeks at six dose levels: 0.01, 0.1, 0.3, 1.5, 3 and 10 mg/kg. Among the 52 dose-escalation patients, some 20 had hepatocellular carcinoma, roughly 15 melanoma, 9 renal cell carcinoma and 9 head and neck cancer. The dose-escalation cohort was almost 85% male with a mean age of approximately 60 years, ranging from 23 to 79. Prior anti-PD-1, anti-PD-L1 or anti-CTLA-4 therapy was permitted, and approximately 40% of dose-escalation patients had received checkpoint inhibitors. Partial responses were achieved by three dose-escalation patients, of whom one had hepatocellular carcinoma and two had cutaneous melanoma. Peripheral TCRbeta sequencing was intended to test whether TCR sequence diversity was altered and clonal T-cell expansion was caused by ivuxolimab. The paper reports the monotherapy dose-escalation portion (N of about 52 patients) of the phase I ivuxolimab trial. The paper's findings and limits, for the study overall: Low levels of normalized T-cell clonal expansion were also seen in some patients who did not respond. Antigen specificity was not determined for the clonally expanded peripheral T cells. In the 0.1-3.0 mg/kg groups, partial responders were among the patients with the lowest normalized peripheral clonal expansion, particularly in CD8+ T cells. After ivuxolimab, CD8+ T cells had more expanded clones than CD4+ T cells on average. At doses from 0.1 to 3.0 mg/kg, clonal expansion was seen in both CD4+ and CD8+ blood T cells between baseline and week 6.

A remark on this clone: The target of this receptor is not known. One base away there is no much larger clone; base qualities are not given.

For sequencing of the TCRbeta CDR3 region, genomic DNA was extracted from the sorted cells. The immunoSEQ Assay was used to sequence the TCRbeta CDR3 regions. The table was pulled from immuneACCESS by TCRdb, which kept in-frame rearrangements only. Such tables lose some clones; where checked, under half of the loss comes from unresolved V genes, and the rest has no known cause. This sample has tens of thousands of clones in its table, and 89% of those were observed once. The ten largest clones represent 12% of the sample. The trial excluded patients who had a history of autoimmune disease or who were on systemic immunosuppression. Peripheral blood for TCR sequencing was collected from all dose cohorts at baseline, on cycle 4 day 1, and on cycle 7 day 1. Samples came from an open-label, multicenter, first-in-human phase I dose-escalation trial of ivuxolimab. Adults with locally advanced or metastatic melanoma, renal cell, hepatocellular, or head and neck squamous cell carcinoma were enrolled in the trial. Before TCR sequencing, CD4+ T cells and CD8+ T cells from peripheral blood were sorted into separate populations.

The trim is 6 bases for V and 0 bases for J, with a gap of 12 bases between the germline ends. The CDR3 holds 15 amino acids from the cysteine to the phenylalanine. CDR3 DNA only is kept here, 45 bases in frame from base 1. The germline V gene specifies LGHNT as CDR1 and FRNRAP as CDR2. This receptor chain uses TRBV12-5 and TRBJ2-1, with the D gene call left open. This TCR was recovered from an adult with an advanced solid tumor such as melanoma, head and neck, liver or kidney cancer. The sample here was CD4+ or CD8+ T cells sorted from blood, taken in a trial of the OX40 agonist ivuxolimab. The nucleotide sequence reads as follows: TGTGCTAGTGGCCCGGACGTTGGCTCCTACAATGAGCAGTTCTTC. This encodes CASGPDVGSYNEQFF.